This T cell receptor (beta chain) is drawn from a study of CD8 T cells in Susac syndrome. The RNA, roughly 0.45 to 1 ug, was put through reverse transcription using random hexamers. TCR beta CDR3 was amplified by immunoSEQ multiplex PCR. This amplification extended across 54 Vbeta and 13 Jbeta segments. MiXCR, run by TCRdb on the immunoSEQ multiplex PCR reads, gives a single entry per CDR3 protein. The sample includes around 200,000 distinct CDR3 sequences, around 95% seen only once; the top ten take about 0.08%. V gave up 3 bases and J gave up 4 bases; unmatched junction bases: 12. This CDR3 spans 16 amino acids. Per the germline V gene, CDR1 is LNHNV and CDR2 is YYDKDF (reference sequence). Bulk CD8+ and CD4+ cells came from magnetic negative isolation; CD8+ TEMRA by FACS.

The chain couples TRBV15 to TRBJ2-7; 7 bases are a match to TRBD1. Sequences were obtained from CD4+ T cells from PBMCs. The receptor's source is a human donor with multiple sclerosis. CDR3 DNA sequence: TGTGCCACCAGCAGTACCTCCGGGACAGTTACGTACGAGCAGTACTTC. Protein sequence: CATSSTSGTVTYEQYF.